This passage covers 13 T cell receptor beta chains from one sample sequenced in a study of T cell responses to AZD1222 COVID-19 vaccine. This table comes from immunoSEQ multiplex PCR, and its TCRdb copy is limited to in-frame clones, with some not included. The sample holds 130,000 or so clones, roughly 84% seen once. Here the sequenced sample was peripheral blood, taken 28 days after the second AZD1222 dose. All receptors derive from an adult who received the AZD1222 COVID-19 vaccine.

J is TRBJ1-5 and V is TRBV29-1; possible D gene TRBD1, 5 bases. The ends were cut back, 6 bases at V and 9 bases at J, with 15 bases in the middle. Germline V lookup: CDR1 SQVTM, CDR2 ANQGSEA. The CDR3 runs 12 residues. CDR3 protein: CSVTDPLGPQHF. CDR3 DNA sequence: TGCAGCGTGACAGACCCCCTCGGGCCCCAGCATTTT.

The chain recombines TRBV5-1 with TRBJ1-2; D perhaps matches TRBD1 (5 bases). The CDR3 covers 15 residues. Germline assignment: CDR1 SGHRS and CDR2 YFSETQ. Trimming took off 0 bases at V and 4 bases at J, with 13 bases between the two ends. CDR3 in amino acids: CASSLGGPTTYGYTF. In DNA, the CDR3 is TGCGCCAGCAGCTTGGGGGGACCGACTACCTATGGCTACACCTTC.

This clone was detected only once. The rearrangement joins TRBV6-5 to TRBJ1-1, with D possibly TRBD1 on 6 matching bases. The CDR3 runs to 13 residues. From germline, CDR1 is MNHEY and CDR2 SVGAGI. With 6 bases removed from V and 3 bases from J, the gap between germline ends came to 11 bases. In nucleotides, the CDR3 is TGTGCCAGCAGCCGTGACAGGTACACTGAAGCTTTCTTT. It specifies CASSRDRYTEAFF.

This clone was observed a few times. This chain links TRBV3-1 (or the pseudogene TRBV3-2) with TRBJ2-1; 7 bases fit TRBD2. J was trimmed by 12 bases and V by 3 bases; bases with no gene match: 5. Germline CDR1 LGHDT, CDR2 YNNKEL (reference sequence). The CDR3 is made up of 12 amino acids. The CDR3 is CASSQRETMQFF. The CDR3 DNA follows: TGTGCCAGCAGCCAGCGGGAGACTATGCAGTTCTTC.

CDR3: CASSLAAGKAEAFF. CDR3 bases: TGCGCCAGCAGCTTGGCCGCAGGGAAGGCTGAAGCTTTCTTT. The chain combines TRBV5-1 with TRBJ1-1, with D possibly TRBD1 on 5 matching bases. The ends were cut back, 0 bases at V and 6 bases at J, with 12 bases in the middle. Germline CDR1 and CDR2: SGHRS and YFSETQ. The CDR3 sequence is 14 residues long. Complete variable domain (other parts from reference TRBV5-1 and TRBJ1-1): KAGVTQTPRYLIKTRGQQVTLSCSPISGHRSVSWYQQTPGQGLQFLFEYFSETQRNKGNFPGRFSGRQFSNSRSEMNVSTLELGDSALYLCASSLAAGKAEAFFGQGTRLTVV.

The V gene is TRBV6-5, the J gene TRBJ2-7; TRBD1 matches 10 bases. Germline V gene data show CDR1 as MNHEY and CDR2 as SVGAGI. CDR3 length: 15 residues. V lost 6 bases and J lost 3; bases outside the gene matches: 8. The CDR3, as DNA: TGTGCCAGCAGCCGGGGACAGGGGTTCAACTACGAGCAGTACTTC. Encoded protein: CASSRGQGFNYEQYF.

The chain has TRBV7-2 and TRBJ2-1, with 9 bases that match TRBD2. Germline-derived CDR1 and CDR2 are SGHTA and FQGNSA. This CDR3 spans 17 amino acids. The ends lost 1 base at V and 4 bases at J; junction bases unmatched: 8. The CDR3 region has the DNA TGTGCCAGCAGCTTAGTGCGGGTTGCGGGGGGGTACAATGAGCAGTTCTTC. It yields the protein CASSLVRVAGGYNEQFF.

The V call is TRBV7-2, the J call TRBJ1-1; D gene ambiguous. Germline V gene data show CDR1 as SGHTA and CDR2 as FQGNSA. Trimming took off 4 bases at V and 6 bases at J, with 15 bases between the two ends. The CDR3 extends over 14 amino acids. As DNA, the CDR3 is TGTGCCAGCAGCTCATCGATGGTAAGCGCTGAAGCTTTCTTT. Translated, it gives CASSSSMVSAEAFF.

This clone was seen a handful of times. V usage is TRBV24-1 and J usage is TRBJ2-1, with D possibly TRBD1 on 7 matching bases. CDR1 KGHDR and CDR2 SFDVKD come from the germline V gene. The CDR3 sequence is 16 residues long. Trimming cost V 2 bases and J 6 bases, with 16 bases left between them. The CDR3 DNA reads TGTGCCACCAGTGATTCGGGGGAGAGGGGGCTCAATGAGCAGTTCTTC. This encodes CATSDSGERGLNEQFF.

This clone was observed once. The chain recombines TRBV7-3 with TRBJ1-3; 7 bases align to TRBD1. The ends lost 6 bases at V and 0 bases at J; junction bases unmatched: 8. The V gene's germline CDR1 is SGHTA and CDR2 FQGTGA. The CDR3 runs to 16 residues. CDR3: CASRPLTGRSGNTIYF. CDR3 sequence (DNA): TGTGCCAGCAGACCTCTGACAGGGCGCTCTGGAAACACCATATATTTT.

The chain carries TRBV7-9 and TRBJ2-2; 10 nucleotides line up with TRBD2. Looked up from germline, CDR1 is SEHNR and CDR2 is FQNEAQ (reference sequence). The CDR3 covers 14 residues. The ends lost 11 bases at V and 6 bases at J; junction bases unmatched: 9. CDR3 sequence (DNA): TGTGCCCAAGGCGGGGGGACTAGCGCCGGGGAGCTGTTTTTT. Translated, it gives CAQGGGTSAGELFF.

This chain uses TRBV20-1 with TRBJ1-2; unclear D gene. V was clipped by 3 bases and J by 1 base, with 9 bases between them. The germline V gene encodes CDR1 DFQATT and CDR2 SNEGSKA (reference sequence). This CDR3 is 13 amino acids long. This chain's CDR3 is CSASNSRNYGYTF. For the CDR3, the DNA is TGCAGTGCTAGTAACAGCCGTAACTATGGCTACACCTTC.

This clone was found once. CDR3: CASSKDRVRYNEQFF. Here the CDR3 DNA reads TGTGCCAGTAGTAAGGACAGGGTGAGGTACAATGAGCAGTTCTTC. The chain employs TRBV19 and TRBJ2-1; TRBD1 matches 8 bases. This CDR3 region has 15 residues. Germline CDR1 is LNHDA and CDR2 is SQIVND (reference sequence). J lost 4 bases, V lost 4 bases, and 6 bases had no gene match.